The 30 T cell receptor beta chains below come from one sample, sequenced in a study of CD8+CD57+ T cells in acquired aplastic anemia. Genomic DNA, the template, was used for profiling of the TCR beta VDJ and CDR3. TCRdb used MiXCR to reprocess the reads, holding one entry per CDR3 protein. In the table there are 150,000 to 200,000 distinct CDR3 sequences, about 50% of which are singletons. Individuals selected for sequencing had exhibited CD8+CD57+ cell expansion on flow cytometry. The sequencing input was sorted CD4+, CD8+, or CD8+CD57+ T cells (not recorded which) from PBMCs. The source is a human donor with aplastic anemia.

The rearrangement links TRBV24-1 to TRBJ2-7; 10 bases align to TRBD1. The ends lost 2 bases at V and 7 bases at J; junction bases unmatched: 7. The CDR3 extends over 15 amino acids. Germline V gene sequence: CDR1 KGHDR, CDR2 SFDVKD. The CDR3 reads CATSDSGTGAEEQYF. CDR3 coding DNA: TGTGCCACCAGTGATTCCGGGACAGGGGCTGAAGAGCAGTACTTC.

This clonotype was seen at least ten times. The chain uses TRBV7-2 and TRBJ2-3; D is uncertain. CDR1 is SGHTA, CDR2 FQGNSA, per germline. V dropped 2 bases and J dropped 4 bases, with 7 bases sitting between them. There are 13 residues in the CDR3. The CDR3 DNA follows: TGTGCCAGCAGCTTATGGGAATCAGATACGCAGTATTTT. It encodes CASSLWESDTQYF. Together with reference TRBV7-2 and TRBJ2-3, the CDR3 gives the full variable domain: GAGVSQSPSNKVTEKGKDVELRCDPISGHTALYWYRQSLGQGLEFLIYFQGNSAPDKSGLPSDRFSAERTGGSVSTLTIQRTQQEDSAVYLCASSLWESDTQYFGPGTRLTVL.

V usage is TRBV7-9 and J usage is TRBJ1-2; D is ambiguous. Germline V CDR1 and CDR2: SEHNR, FQNEAQ (reference sequence). This CDR3 region has 12 residues. V lost 0 bases and J 6 bases, leaving 5 bases between the germline ends. The CDR3 protein is CASSLALNGYTF. The CDR3, as DNA: TGTGCCAGCAGCTTAGCACTCAATGGCTACACCTTC.

Points on this clonotype: As the CDR3 is not closed by the conserved phenylalanine or tryptophan, this likely results from a read error. This chain uses TRBV19 with TRBJ2-1, with 9 nucleotides matching TRBD2. The CDR3 extends over 13 amino acids. Germline V gene lookup returns CDR1 LNHDA and CDR2 SQIVND (reference sequence). Trimming removed 6 bases from V and 6 bases from J; junction bases left unmatched: 3. The CDR3 nucleotides are TGTGCCAGTAGCCAGACTAGCGGCAATGAGCAGTTCATC. Its protein is CASSQTSGNEQFI.

This clonotype was seen only a few times. The chain uses TRBV20-1 and TRBJ2-7; D ambiguous. CDR3 length: 10 amino acids. The germline V gene encodes CDR1 DFQATT and CDR2 SNEGSKA (reference sequence). CDR3 amino acids: CRGRTYEQYF. The CDR3 nucleotides read TGCAGGGGCAGGACCTACGAGCAGTACTTC.

V usage is TRBV24-1 and J usage is TRBJ1-2; D remains ambiguous. Trimming took off 7 bases at V and 4 bases at J, with 9 bases between the two ends. This CDR3 contains 12 residues. The V gene's germline CDR1 is KGHDR and CDR2 SFDVKD. CDR3 sequence: CATSDHSYGYTF. The CDR3 coding sequence is TGTGCCACCAGCGACCACAGCTATGGCTACACCTTC.

The chain recombines TRBV19 with TRBJ2-7, with 7 bases fitting TRBD1. Trimming removed 5 bases from V and 4 bases from J; junction bases left unmatched: 5. This CDR3 is built from 13 residues. The germline gives CDR1 LNHDA, CDR2 SQIVND (reference sequence). CDR3 in amino acids: CASSFQGDYEQYF. In DNA form, the CDR3 reads TGTGCCAGTAGTTTCCAGGGGGATTACGAGCAGTACTTC. Full variable domain (outside the CDR3, taken from reference TRBV19 and TRBJ2-7): DGGITQSPKYLFRKEGQNVTLSCEQNLNHDAMYWYRQDPGQGLRLIYYSQIVNDFQKGDIAEGYSVSREKKESFPLTVTSAQKNPTAFYLCASSFQGDYEQYFGPGTRLTVT.

This clonotype occurred many times. This chain connects TRBV11-2 to TRBJ2-2; tentative D call: TRBD2 (6 bases). Germline values: CDR1 SGHAT, CDR2 FQNNGV. Trimming took 3 bases from V and 5 from J, leaving 13 bases between them. The CDR3 covers 15 residues. CDR3 residues: CASSLVEGQTGELFF. The CDR3 DNA reads TGTGCCAGCAGCTTGGTGGAGGGGCAAACCGGGGAGCTGTTTTTT.

In this sample, this clonotype turned up a few times. The chain is built from TRBV25-1 and TRBJ2-5; possibly TRBD1 for D (6 bases). Germline assignment: CDR1 MGHDK and CDR2 SYGVNS. The CDR3 has 14 residues. Trimming left V 6 bases short and J 2 bases short, with 13 bases between. CDR3 sequence reads: CASRGIGQQETQYF. As DNA, the CDR3 is TGTGCCAGCAGGGGGATCGGACAGCAAGAGACCCAGTACTTC.

This rearrangement joins TRBV20-1 to TRBJ2-7; 9 bases line up with TRBD2. V shed 0 bases, J shed 7 bases, and the junction held 7 bases outside the gene matches. CDR1 is DFQATT and CDR2 is SNEGSKA in the germline V gene (reference sequence). The CDR3 loop spans 14 amino acids. CDR3 in amino acids: CSARDPPSGNEQYF. The CDR3 DNA is TGCAGTGCTAGAGATCCGCCTAGCGGGAATGAGCAGTACTTC.

The V call is TRBV20-1, the J call TRBJ2-1; D is undetermined. Germline V gene data show CDR1 as DFQATT and CDR2 as SNEGSKA (reference sequence). The CDR3 sequence is 16 residues long. V lost 1 base, J lost 1 base, and 14 bases lay in between. CDR3: CSARGGNPESYNEQFF. CDR3 DNA: TGCAGTGCTAGAGGAGGTAACCCTGAGTCCTACAATGAGCAGTTCTTC.

The rearrangement uses TRBV5-1 and TRBJ2-1, with 12 positions matching TRBD2. CDR3 size: 16 residues. V lost 3 bases, J lost 7 bases, and 8 bases stayed unmatched. Germline assignment: CDR1 SGHRS and CDR2 YFSETQ. The CDR3 here is CASSSVGLAGRNEQFF. The DNA for the CDR3 is TGCGCCAGCAGCTCGGTAGGACTAGCGGGACGTAATGAGCAGTTCTTC. The full variable domain, completed using reference TRBV5-1 and TRBJ2-1, is KAGVTQTPRYLIKTRGQQVTLSCSPISGHRSVSWYQQTPGQGLQFLFEYFSETQRNKGNFPGRFSGRQFSNSRSEMNVSTLELGDSALYLCASSSVGLAGRNEQFFGPGTRLTVL.

With regard to this clonotype: At one end, the junction sequence differs from germline, possibly due to a read error. CDR3 nucleotides: TGTACCTGGAGTTGGGACGTCGGCTCCTATAATTCACCCCTCCACTTT. This encodes CTWSWDVGSYNSPLHF. V gene TRBV30 combines with J gene TRBJ1-6, with a possible D match to TRBD1 (5 bases). The CDR3 sequence is 16 residues long. Germline CDR1 reads GTSNPN; CDR2 reads SVGIG (reference sequence).

This chain uses TRBV2 with TRBJ2-6; no clear D. The CDR3 consists of 13 residues. Trimming took off 10 bases at V and 4 bases at J, with 11 bases between the two ends. Germline V CDR1 and CDR2: SNHLY, FYNNEI. The CDR3 region is CANPRAGANVLTF. CDR3 DNA: TGTGCCAACCCCAGAGCCGGGGCCAACGTCCTGACTTTC.

The chain couples TRBV29-1 to TRBJ2-1; D uncertain. CDR3 size: 12 residues. V lost 7 bases and J lost 4, with 11 bases in between. Germline lookup yields CDR1 SQVTM and CDR2 ANQGSEA. This CDR3 is CSAVTPYNEQFF. In nucleotides, the CDR3 is TGCAGCGCCGTGACCCCTTACAATGAGCAGTTCTTC.

The chain employs TRBV18 and TRBJ1-2; D might be TRBD1 (6 bases). The V gene's germline CDR1 is KGHSH and CDR2 LQKENI. V was cut by 3 bases and J by 5 bases, with 10 bases left in between. This CDR3 is built from 13 residues. The CDR3 DNA sequence: TGTGCCAGCTCACCCTTAGGGGGGTATGGCTACACCTTC. Translation: CASSPLGGYGYTF.

The chain carries TRBV29-1 and TRBJ1-2; D is unresolved. V lost 3 bases, J lost 1 base, and 15 bases lay in between. The CDR3 has 15 amino acids. The germline CDR1 and CDR2 sequences are SQVTM and ANQGSEA. CDR3 DNA sequence: TGCAGCGTTGATGCTGGAGTAAAAGATAACTATGGCTACACCTTC. This translates into CSVDAGVKDNYGYTF.

This clonotype was seen ten or more times. The chain uses TRBV24-1 and TRBJ1-2, with 7 bases fitting TRBD1. The CDR3 runs 15 residues. V was clipped by 3 bases and J by 2 bases; unmatched bases: 5. Germline lookup yields CDR1 KGHDR and CDR2 SFDVKD. The CDR3 protein is CATSDGDRTNYGYTF. The CDR3 region has the DNA TGTGCCACCAGTGATGGGGACAGAACGAACTATGGCTACACCTTC.

V and J are TRBV19 and TRBJ1-2; 9 bases are a match to TRBD1. The CDR3 spans 13 residues. Unmatched junction bases numbered 7, after V lost 4 bases and J lost 10 bases. The germline CDR1 and CDR2 sequences are LNHDA and SQIVND (reference sequence). CDR3 protein: CASSKQGALVYTF. The CDR3, as DNA: TGTGCCAGTAGTAAACAGGGGGCTCTAGTCTACACCTTC.

The V call is TRBV6-1, the J call TRBJ1-5; possible D gene TRBD1, 6 bases. CDR1 and CDR2 from the germline V gene are MNHNS and SASEGT. The CDR3 runs 13 residues. The germline V and J ends were trimmed by 6 bases and 5 bases, with 11 bases remaining between them. The CDR3 nucleotides read TGTGCCAGCAGCCCCCGACAGGATCAGCCCCAGCATTTT. This codes for CASSPRQDQPQHF.

The chain has TRBV6-2 or TRBV6-3 and TRBJ2-7; the match to TRBD2 covers 9 bases. V gave up 0 bases and J gave up 6 bases; unmatched junction bases: 6. Germline V gives CDR1 MNHEY, CDR2 SVGEGT. This CDR3 has 15 residues. In DNA, the CDR3 is TGTGCCAGCAGTTACTCAGGCGGGGGGGCCTCCGAGCAGTACTTC. Encoded protein: CASSYSGGGASEQYF.

This clonotype was counted at least ten times. V and J are TRBV30 and TRBJ2-1, with D uncertain. The CDR3 has 11 residues. Germline V gene lookup returns CDR1 GTSNPN and CDR2 SVGIG (reference sequence). Deletions cut 5 bases from V and 9 bases from J, with 11 bases between. The CDR3 sequence: CAWLGVVEQFF. CDR3 coding DNA: TGTGCCTGGCTGGGCGTGGTTGAGCAGTTCTTC.

V gene TRBV4-2 combines with J gene TRBJ2-1; a possible D gene is TRBD1 (5 bases). With 1 base removed from V and 10 bases from J, the gap between germline ends came to 8 bases. Germline CDR1 and CDR2: LGHNA and YNFKEQ. This CDR3 is built from 12 residues. The CDR3: CASSQGDREQFF. CDR3 nucleotide sequence: TGTGCCAGCAGCCAAGGTGACAGAGAGCAGTTCTTC.

A few counts support this clonotype. The V gene is TRBV3-1, the J gene TRBJ2-7; maybe TRBD1 (5 bases). V was cut by 0 bases and J by 5 bases, with 23 bases left in between. The CDR3 extends over 18 amino acids. Germline V gene data show CDR1 as LGHDT and CDR2 as YNNKEL (reference sequence). CDR3 amino acids: CASSQDYFRWGWRHEQYF. CDR3 coding DNA: TGTGCCAGCAGCCAAGATTATTTTAGGTGGGGCTGGCGTCACGAGCAGTACTTC.

The V call is TRBV12-3 or TRBV12-4, the J call TRBJ1-2; 7 bases line up with TRBD1. Losses at the gene ends were 4 bases for V and 11 bases for J; bases not matched to a gene: 10. This CDR3 has 13 residues. The CDR3 loop reads CASSSSPDRTYTF. CDR3 bases: TGTGCCAGCAGTTCCTCCCCGGACAGGACTTACACCTTC.

This clonotype turned up a few times. The chain links TRBV27 to TRBJ1-1, with D possibly matching TRBD1 (6 bases). The CDR3 is made up of 14 amino acids. From germline, CDR1 is MNHEY and CDR2 SMNVEV (reference sequence). The germline V and J ends were trimmed by 2 bases and 5 bases, with 12 bases remaining between them. This CDR3 reads CASSLRGDLTEAFF. Here the CDR3 DNA reads TGTGCCAGCAGTTTAAGGGGGGATTTGACTGAAGCTTTCTTT.

Concerning this clonotype itself: A single base separates this from a much larger clone, so it may be a read error. The V call is TRBV4-2, the J call TRBJ1-1, with no clear D. CDR1 and CDR2 from the germline V gene are LGHNA and YNFKEQ. This CDR3 spans 17 amino acids. V gave up 7 bases and J gave up 7 bases, with 28 bases separating them. CDR3 sequence: CASTINTGSTEPIEAFF. In DNA, the CDR3 is TGTGCCAGCACGATTAACACGGGTTCCACGGAACCAATTGAAGCTTTCTTT.

Worth noting for this clonotype: Sequence at one end of the junction differs from germline and may be a read error. V gene TRBV10-3 combines with J gene TRBJ1-2; the D is unclear. This CDR3 contains 13 residues. Germline V gives CDR1 ENHRY, CDR2 SYGVKD. The CDR3 spells CASSPDDRYGYTF. The CDR3 nucleotides read TGTGCCAGCAGTCCAGACGATCGCTATGGCTACACCTTC.

This clonotype was observed a single time. The rearrangement uses TRBV19 and TRBJ1-1; D is unclear. CDR3 length: 13 residues. V lost 0 bases and J lost 5, with 7 bases in between. CDR1 and CDR2 (germline): LNHDA, SQIVND (reference sequence). In DNA, the CDR3 is TGTGCCAGTAGTATAGATCGGGGTACTGAAGCTTTCTTT. This sequence encodes CASSIDRGTEAFF.

The gene calls are TRBV7-9 and TRBJ2-5, with TRBD1 matching 9 bases. V lost 6 bases and J lost 6; bases outside the gene matches: 8. Germline-derived CDR1 and CDR2 are SEHNR and FQNEAQ (reference sequence). The CDR3 loop spans 14 amino acids. For the CDR3, the DNA is TGTGCCAGCAGAACTACAGGGGGCGCAAAGACCCAGTACTTC. This gives the protein CASRTTGGAKTQYF.